One sample yielded the 20 T cell receptor beta chains listed below, sequenced in a study of CD8 T cells in Susac syndrome. Random hexamers were used to reverse transcribe an amount of roughly 0.45 to 1 ug RNA. TCRdb redid the calling of the immunoSEQ multiplex PCR reads with MiXCR, one entry per CDR3 protein. The data contain about 180,000 distinct CDR3 sequences, around 93% of them singletons. The specimen was CD4+ T cells from PBMCs. These receptors originate from a human donor with multiple sclerosis.

This chain uses TRBV2 with TRBJ2-5; possible D gene TRBD1, 6 bases. This CDR3 has 15 residues. In germline, CDR1 is SNHLY, CDR2 FYNNEI. V dropped 6 bases and J dropped 4 bases, with 18 bases sitting between them. This CDR3 is CASSDQQGDGETQYF. The CDR3 nucleotides read TGTGCCAGCAGCGATCAACAGGGAGACGGAGAGACCCAGTACTTC.

This rearrangement joins TRBV19 to TRBJ1-1, with 10 bases fitting TRBD1. The germline CDR1 and CDR2 sequences are LNHDA and SQIVND (reference sequence). The ends lost 10 bases at V and 3 bases at J; junction bases unmatched: 11. CDR3 length: 15 residues. CDR3 sequence: CATRRDRGLDTEAFF. The CDR3, as DNA: TGTGCCACCAGACGGGACAGGGGTCTGGACACTGAAGCTTTCTTT.

J is TRBJ2-7 and V is TRBV20-1, with a weak D call TRBD1 (6 bases). CDR3 length: 14 residues. The germline V gene has CDR1 DFQATT and CDR2 SNEGSKA (reference sequence). V was clipped by 0 bases and J by 3 bases, with 12 bases between them. The CDR3 bases are TGCAGTGCTAGAGACGGACAGTCCTACTACGAGCAGTACTTC. Translated: CSARDGQSYYEQYF.

The rearrangement uses TRBV19 and TRBJ1-3; D ambiguous. CDR3 length: 14 residues. Trimming shortened V by 7 bases and J by 0 bases, and 10 bases separated the two germline ends. From germline, CDR1 is LNHDA and CDR2 SQIVND (reference sequence). CDR3: CASTTRSSGNTIYF. CDR3 nucleotide sequence: TGTGCCAGTACCACCAGAAGCTCTGGAAACACCATATATTTT.

The chain couples TRBV3-1 to TRBJ2-1; D call uncertain. V lost 4 bases and J 6 bases, leaving 16 bases between the germline ends. CDR1 is LGHDT and CDR2 is YNNKEL in the germline V gene (reference sequence). This CDR3 comprises 15 residues. CDR3 bases: TGTGCCAGCAGCCTTGGACGGCAAGCCGGCAATGAGCAGTTCTTC. This sequence encodes CASSLGRQAGNEQFF.

The gene calls are TRBV3-1 and TRBJ2-2; unclear D gene. The length of the CDR3 is 13 residues. Per germline, CDR1 LGHDT and CDR2 YNNKEL (reference sequence). Deletions cut 1 base from V and 8 bases from J, with 8 bases between. DNA of the CDR3: TGTGCCAGCAGCCAAGGAGTTGAGGGGGAGCTGTTTTTT. Protein sequence: CASSQGVEGELFF.

The CDR3 DNA reads TGTGCCACCGGGACAGGGTGGGAGACCCAGTACTTC. Its translation: CATGTGWETQYF. V gene TRBV10-3 combines with J gene TRBJ2-5; 9 positions agree with TRBD1. The V gene's germline CDR1 is ENHRY and CDR2 SYGVKD. With 10 bases clipped from V and 5 bases from J, the junction kept 5 bases outside the gene matches. The CDR3 is 12 amino acids.

The gene calls are TRBV10-3 and TRBJ2-4; 7 positions agree with TRBD1. CDR1 and CDR2 (germline): ENHRY, SYGVKD. The CDR3 contains 14 residues. The J segment lost 8 bases and the V segment lost 6 bases, leaving 10 bases of the junction unmatched. The CDR3 loop is CAIRDARQGDIQYF. As DNA, the CDR3 is TGTGCCATCAGAGACGCCAGACAGGGCGACATTCAGTACTTC.

In DNA, the CDR3 is TGTGCCAGCAGGGAACTAGGCTGGCGGGGGAGCCAAGAGACCCAGTACTTC. It encodes CASRELGWRGSQETQYF. The gene calls are TRBV6-1 and TRBJ2-5; the match to TRBD2 covers 7 bases. Germline CDR1 is MNHNS and CDR2 is SASEGT. The CDR3 covers 17 residues. The J segment lost 1 base and the V segment lost 6 bases, leaving 14 bases of the junction unmatched.

The chain couples TRBV5-1 to TRBJ1-4, with D perhaps matching TRBD1 (6 bases). V dropped 4 bases and J dropped 7 bases, with 20 bases sitting between them. The V gene's germline CDR1 is SGHRS and CDR2 YFSETQ. The CDR3 consists of 16 residues. The CDR3 bases are TGCGCCAGCAGCGGGGGTTCACAGGGATTCGCTGAAAAACTGTTTTTT. Protein sequence: CASSGGSQGFAEKLFF.

V and J are TRBV30 and TRBJ2-1; the D gene is possibly TRBD2 (6 bases). Germline loops: CDR1 GTSNPN, CDR2 SVGIG (reference sequence). This CDR3 region has 12 residues. The V and J ends lost 0 bases and 9 bases respectively, with 9 bases between them. The CDR3 DNA is TGTGCCTGGAGTGTTTGGGGGGTTGAGCAGTTCTTC. Translation: CAWSVWGVEQFF.

The chain uses TRBV12-3 or TRBV12-4 and TRBJ2-3; D is perhaps TRBD2 (6 bases). The CDR3 runs to 14 residues. The V end was cut by 2 bases, the J end by 3 bases, with 9 bases between. DNA of the CDR3: TGTGCCAGCAGTTTAACCCTAGCGACAGATACGCAGTATTTT. This translates into CASSLTLATDTQYF.

This sequence joins TRBV5-1 and TRBJ2-4; D is ambiguous. Trimming removed 7 bases at V and 5 bases at J, with 10 bases between. Germline CDR1 reads SGHRS; CDR2 reads YFSETQ. The CDR3 contains 12 residues. The DNA of the CDR3 is TGCGCCAGCGCCTCTAGTGAAAACATTCAGTACTTC. Its protein product is CASASSENIQYF.

The chain recombines TRBV20-1 with TRBJ1-1; 8 bases are a match to TRBD1. The junction had 7 bases not matched to a gene; V was cut back by 0 bases and J by 4 bases. CDR1 is DFQATT, CDR2 SNEGSKA, per germline (reference sequence). This CDR3 is 15 amino acids long. The CDR3 coding sequence is TGCAGTGCTAGAGATCCAGGGGGCGCGGGCACTGAAGCTTTCTTT. This codes for CSARDPGGAGTEAFF.

The chain joins TRBV19 to TRBJ2-7; D may match TRBD1 or TRBD2 (6 bases each). This CDR3 region has 13 residues. V gave up 6 bases and J gave up 5 bases, with 14 bases separating them. Germline CDR1 and CDR2: LNHDA and SQIVND (reference sequence). The CDR3 DNA reads as TGTGCCAGTAGAGAGGGGGGAACTAACGAGCAGTACTTC. The encoded protein is CASREGGTNEQYF.

V is TRBV9 and J is TRBJ2-2; D unclear. The CDR3 length is 15 residues. Germline CDR1 SGDLS, CDR2 YYNGEE. The V and J ends lost 1 base and 6 bases respectively, with 13 bases between them. The CDR3 here is CASSVLPDISGELFF. In nucleotides, the CDR3 is TGTGCCAGCAGCGTACTCCCTGATATCTCCGGGGAGCTGTTTTTT.

Only a few counts were recorded for this clonotype. The V and J genes are TRBV19 and TRBJ2-5; 11 nucleotides agree with TRBD2. The V segment lost 4 bases and the J segment 4 bases; nucleotides outside the gene matches: 2. The V gene's germline CDR1 is LNHDA and CDR2 SQIVND (reference sequence). The CDR3 spans 14 residues. In nucleotides, the CDR3 is TGTGCCAGTAGTAAAGGACTAGCGGGAGAGACCCAGTACTTC. It translates to CASSKGLAGETQYF.

V and J are TRBV28 and TRBJ1-6, with 10 bases that match TRBD1. Germline V CDR1 and CDR2: MDHEN, SYDVKM. V shed 8 bases, J shed 9 bases, and the junction held 7 bases outside the gene matches. CDR3 length: 14 residues. CDR3 in DNA: TGTGCCAGCCGACTGACAGGGGGCTTTTCACCCCTCCACTTT. Translating it yields CASRLTGGFSPLHF.

This sequence joins TRBV7-9 and TRBJ1-1, with 8 bases that match TRBD1. Germline V lookup: CDR1 SEHNR, CDR2 FQNEAQ (reference sequence). The length of the CDR3 is 14 residues. V was pared by 4 bases and J by 3 bases, with 4 bases of the junction left unmatched. The DNA of the CDR3 is TGTGCCAGCAGCTACAGGGGGGGATACACTGAAGCTTTCTTT. It encodes CASSYRGGYTEAFF.

This clonotype has just one count. The chain uses TRBV5-1 and TRBJ1-1, with TRBD1 as a possible D gene (6 bases). CDR1 is SGHRS and CDR2 is YFSETQ in the germline V gene. Deletions cut 4 bases from V and 0 bases from J, with 10 bases between. The length of the CDR3 is 14 residues. The CDR3 DNA is TGCGCCAGCAGCGCGACAGGCGTGAACACTGAAGCTTTCTTT. Protein sequence: CASSATGVNTEAFF.